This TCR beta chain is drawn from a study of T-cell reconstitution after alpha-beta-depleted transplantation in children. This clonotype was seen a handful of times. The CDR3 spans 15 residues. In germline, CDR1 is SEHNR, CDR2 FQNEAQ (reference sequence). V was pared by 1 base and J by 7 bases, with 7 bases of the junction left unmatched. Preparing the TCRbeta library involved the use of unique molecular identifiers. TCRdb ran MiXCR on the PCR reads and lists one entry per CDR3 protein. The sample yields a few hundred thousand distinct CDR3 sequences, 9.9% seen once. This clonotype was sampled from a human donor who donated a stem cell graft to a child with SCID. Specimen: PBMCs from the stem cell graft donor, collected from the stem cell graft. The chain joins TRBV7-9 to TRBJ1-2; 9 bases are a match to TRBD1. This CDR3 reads CASSLGVTGGFGYTF. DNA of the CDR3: TGTGCCAGCAGCTTAGGCGTCACAGGGGGCTTTGGCTACACCTTC.